Listed here are 11 T cell receptor beta chains from one sample, sequenced in a study of shared clonotypes between healthy human individuals. Clones were sequenced by immunoSEQ multiplex PCR, and TCRdb holds only the in-frame ones, with some missing. Of roughly 500,000 clones detected, approximately 81% appear once; the ten largest clones hold 10% to 15%. Sequencing input: PBMCs. These receptors all stem from a woman aged 40 to 50 in good health. Some clones in this sample may be carry-over from other donors' samples.

The CDR3 bases are TGTGCCAGTAGTACGTCCAGACAGGGAGCAAACTATGGCTACACCTTC. It specifies CASSTSRQGANYGYTF. V and J are TRBV19 and TRBJ1-2; the match to TRBD1 covers 7 bases. V lost 4 bases, J lost 2 bases, and 10 bases stayed unmatched. The CDR3 has 16 residues. Germline V lookup: CDR1 LNHDA, CDR2 SQIVND (reference sequence).

CDR3 region: CASSTSGRAEFF. The CDR3, as DNA: TGTGCCAGCAGCACTAGCGGGAGGGCCGAGTTCTTC. The V gene is TRBV25-1, the J gene TRBJ2-1; 13 bases fit TRBD2. The junction had 4 bases not matched to a gene; V was cut back by 6 bases and J by 14 bases. Germline V gives CDR1 MGHDK, CDR2 SYGVNS. This CDR3 comprises 12 residues.

This clone was counted between two and nine times. The V and J genes are TRBV28 and TRBJ2-7, with 9 bases that match TRBD1. Germline CDR1 MDHEN, CDR2 SYDVKM. The CDR3 contains 18 residues. J lost 5 bases, V lost 5 bases, and 19 bases had no gene match. The chain's CDR3 is CASSARAPDRGLFHEQYF. The CDR3, as DNA: TGTGCCAGCAGTGCCCGCGCGCCGGACAGGGGATTATTCCACGAGCAGTACTTC.

This chain connects TRBV7-2 to TRBJ2-1, with D hard to call. Trimming took off 0 bases at V and 4 bases at J, with 13 bases between the two ends. The CDR3 totals 16 residues. The germline gives CDR1 SGHTA, CDR2 FQGNSA. The CDR3 protein is CASSLALAQLYNEQFF. The CDR3 region has the DNA TGTGCCAGCAGCTTAGCGCTGGCTCAGTTGTACAATGAGCAGTTCTTC.

The CDR3 DNA reads TGTGCCAGTAGTAACCCGGGTGGGGCGCTTGGCTACACCTTC. Amino acid sequence: CASSNPGGALGYTF. The rearrangement uses TRBV19 and TRBJ1-2; maybe TRBD1 (5 bases). V lost 4 bases to trimming and J lost 7 bases, with 16 bases between them. The CDR3 sequence is 14 residues long. Germline CDR1 is LNHDA and CDR2 is SQIVND (reference sequence).

The chain combines TRBV7-9 with TRBJ1-3; possibly TRBD1 for D (5 bases). V shed 5 bases and J shed 0 bases, with 11 bases lying between them. CDR1 and CDR2 (germline): SEHNR, FQNEAQ (reference sequence). The CDR3 is 15 amino acids. CDR3 bases: TGTGCCAGCAGCACCCCAAGGGGCTCTGGAAACACCATATATTTT. It is translated as CASSTPRGSGNTIYF.

Details on this clone: An end of the junction does not agree with germline; a read error may underlie this. The chain employs TRBV6-1 and TRBJ2-7, with 11 bases identical to TRBD1. In germline, CDR1 is MNHNS, CDR2 SASEGT. The CDR3 contains 14 residues. The DNA for the CDR3 is TGTGCCATCAGTGAAGGACAGGGGGCGTACGAGCAGTACTTC. Amino acids: CAISEGQGAYEQYF.

The genes are TRBV28 and TRBJ1-3; unclear D gene. The germline gives CDR1 MDHEN, CDR2 SYDVKM. There are 15 residues in the CDR3. V was clipped by 7 bases and J by 0 bases, with 13 bases between them. The CDR3 sequence is CASKESYNSGNTIYF. DNA for the CDR3: TGTGCCAGCAAAGAGTCCTATAACTCTGGAAACACCATATATTTT.

This clone is medium-sized (0.01 to 0.1%) within its sample. Other nucleotide sequences from this sample produce the same CDR3. The rearrangement links TRBV27 to TRBJ2-7; the match to TRBD1 covers 9 bases. Germline V lookup: CDR1 MNHEY, CDR2 SMNVEV (reference sequence). The CDR3 is 13 amino acids. V lost 2 bases and J lost 4; bases outside the gene matches: 0. CDR3 sequence reads: CASSLGTGYEQYF. The CDR3, as DNA: TGTGCCAGCAGTTTAGGGACAGGGTACGAGCAGTACTTC.

As concerns this clone: A far bigger clonotype differs at one base, so this is likely a read error. Because it lacks the conserved phenylalanine or tryptophan at the end, this CDR3 is likely a read error. The chain couples TRBV5-6 to TRBJ1-4; possibly TRBD1 for D (6 bases). The germline CDR1 and CDR2 sequences are SGHDT and YYEEEE. The V and J ends lost 5 bases and 0 bases respectively, with 11 bases between them. The CDR3 contains 15 residues. CDR3 bases: TGTGCCAGCAGTTCTGGGACACCAACTAATGAAAAACTGTTTTAT. It is translated as CASSSGTPTNEKLFY.

This clone appeared a single time. The V gene is TRBV7-9, the J gene TRBJ1-1; D not certain. Trimming cost V 5 bases and J 8 bases, with 21 bases left between them. CDR3 length: 15 residues. CDR1 SEHNR and CDR2 FQNEAQ come from the germline V gene (reference sequence). This CDR3 is CASSPSRVGPEEAFF. As DNA, the CDR3 is TGTGCCAGCAGCCCCTCGCGCGTCGGACCCGAGGAAGCTTTCTTT. Full variable domain (rest looked up from reference TRBV7-9 and TRBJ1-1): DTGVSQNPRHKITKRGQNVTFRCDPISEHNRLYWYRQTLGQGPEFLTYFQNEAQLEKSRLLSDRFSAERPKGSFSTLEIQRTEQGDSAMYLCASSPSRVGPEEAFFGQGTRLTVV.